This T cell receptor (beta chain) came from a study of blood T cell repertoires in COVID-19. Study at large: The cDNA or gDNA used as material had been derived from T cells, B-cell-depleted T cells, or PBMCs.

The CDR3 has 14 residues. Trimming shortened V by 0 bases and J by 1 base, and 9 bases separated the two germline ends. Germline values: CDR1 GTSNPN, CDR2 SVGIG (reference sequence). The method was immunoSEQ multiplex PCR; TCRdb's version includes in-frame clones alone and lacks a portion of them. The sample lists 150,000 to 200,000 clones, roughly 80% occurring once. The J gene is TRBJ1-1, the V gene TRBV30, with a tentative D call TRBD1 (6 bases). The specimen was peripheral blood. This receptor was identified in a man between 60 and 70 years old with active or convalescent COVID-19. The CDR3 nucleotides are TGTGCCTGGAGTGTACCGGACAGGAACACTGAAGCTTTCTTT. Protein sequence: CAWSVPDRNTEAFF.